This TCR beta chain was observed in a study of blood T cell repertoires in COVID-19. Study information: Whether acute or convalescent, the COVID-19 samples came from the United States, Italy and Spain. The cDNA or gDNA used as material had been derived from T cells, B-cell-depleted T cells, or PBMCs.

Per germline, CDR1 MNHEY and CDR2 SMNVEV (reference sequence). The CDR3 is 14 amino acids. V gave up 2 bases and J gave up 5 bases; unmatched junction bases: 4. As to this clone: The same CDR3 also results from other DNA sequences found in this sample.

In the original analysis: Amplification of reference gene primers was used by the study to estimate nucleated cell counts. Libraries were prepared by immunoSEQ multiplex PCR; TCRdb keeps only in-frame clonotypes and omits some of them. The V and J calls and clone size were taken over from that table, and D and trimming were inferred from the DNA. The table records tens of thousands of clones, roughly 88% of them present only once. Sequencing input: peripheral blood. This clonotype originated in a human donor in a cohort sampled during active COVID-19. The V call is TRBV27, the J call TRBJ1-1; 8 bases are a match to TRBD1. In DNA form, the CDR3 reads TGTGCCAGCAGTTTACAGGGGGCTCGGACTGAAGCTTTCTTT. Translated, it gives CASSLQGARTEAFF.